This entry lists 15 T cell receptor beta chains sequenced from one sample in a study of OX40 agonist ivuxolimab in advanced cancers. Only in-frame clones appear in the TCRdb table, and some are missing; sequencing was by immunoSEQ multiplex PCR. The sample includes tens of thousands of clones, 84% of them seen just once. Material: CD4+ or CD8+ T cells sorted from blood, obtained in a trial of the OX40 agonist ivuxolimab. These TCRs come from an adult with an advanced solid tumor such as melanoma, head and neck, liver or kidney cancer.

The chain has TRBV27 and TRBJ1-6, with D maybe TRBD1 (5 bases). The CDR3 contains 14 residues. CDR1 is MNHEY and CDR2 is SMNVEV in the germline V gene (reference sequence). Trimming left V 6 bases short and J 6 bases short, with 12 bases between. CDR3 sequence (DNA): TGTGCCAGCAGCTTAAGGGGCCTTAATTCACCCCTCCACTTT. This gives the protein CASSLRGLNSPLHF.

The genes are TRBV28 and TRBJ2-1; TRBD2 might be the D (6 bases). This CDR3 is 16 amino acids long. Germline V lookup: CDR1 MDHEN, CDR2 SYDVKM. The V end lost 6 bases, the J end lost 7 bases, and 22 bases lay between the germline ends. The CDR3 DNA follows: TGTGCCAGCAGAACATCCGGGTCAAGGCGGGATAATGAGCAGTTCTTC. Translating gives CASRTSGSRRDNEQFF.

The J gene is TRBJ1-1, the V gene TRBV11-2; no clear D gene. This CDR3 spans 13 amino acids. Germline V gene lookup returns CDR1 SGHAT and CDR2 FQNNGV. The ends were cut back, 2 bases at V and 5 bases at J, with 9 bases in the middle. Here the CDR3 reads CASSLYVGTEAFF. The CDR3 region has the DNA TGTGCCAGCAGCTTATATGTGGGGACTGAAGCTTTCTTT.

This chain connects TRBV29-1 to TRBJ2-5; TRBD2 agrees at 7 bases. With V trimmed by 1 base and J by 4 bases, 3 bases remained unmatched. The CDR3 consists of 13 residues. Germline lookup yields CDR1 SQVTM and CDR2 ANQGSEA. The CDR3 DNA reads TGCAGCGTTGAAGGGACTAGTAGAGAGACCCAGTACTTC. This encodes CSVEGTSRETQYF.

This rearrangement joins TRBV5-1 to TRBJ1-6; 8 bases are a match to TRBD1. The V gene's germline CDR1 is SGHRS and CDR2 YFSETQ. The CDR3 has 15 amino acids. The J segment lost 8 bases and the V segment lost 2 bases, leaving 6 bases of the junction unmatched. The CDR3 here is CASSLQGEEDSPLHF. DNA of the CDR3: TGCGCCAGCAGCTTACAGGGGGAGGAGGATTCACCCCTCCACTTT.

The chain recombines TRBV7-3 with TRBJ2-3; 7 bases match TRBD1. The CDR3 has 13 amino acids. Germline-derived CDR1 and CDR2 are SGHTA and FQGTGA. Germline trimming cut 3 bases from V and 6 bases from J; bases unmatched to any gene: 3. CDR3 coding DNA: TGTGCCAGCAGCTTTCAGGGGGTGGATACGCAGTATTTT. It is translated as CASSFQGVDTQYF.

The chain couples TRBV27 to TRBJ2-5; D not resolved. The ends were cut back, 4 bases at V and 6 bases at J, with 6 bases in the middle. The CDR3 loop spans 11 amino acids. Germline assignment: CDR1 MNHEY and CDR2 SMNVEV (reference sequence). CDR3 in amino acids: CASSSSKTQYF. CDR3 in DNA: TGTGCCAGCAGTTCATCAAAGACCCAGTACTTC.

The genes are TRBV19 and TRBJ2-2; 9 positions agree with TRBD1. Germline V lookup: CDR1 LNHDA, CDR2 SQIVND (reference sequence). J was trimmed by 2 bases and V by 3 bases; bases with no gene match: 4. CDR3 length: 16 amino acids. This CDR3 is CASSIGTGPNTGELFF. CDR3 in DNA: TGTGCCAGTAGTATTGGGACAGGGCCTAACACCGGGGAGCTGTTTTTT.

This clone was counted only a few times. The genes are TRBV5-1 and TRBJ2-5, with TRBD2 as a possible D gene (5 bases). V dropped 0 bases and J dropped 5 bases, with 8 bases sitting between them. This CDR3 is 13 amino acids long. Germline lookup yields CDR1 SGHRS and CDR2 YFSETQ. The CDR3 sequence is CASSLGGSETQYF. CDR3 bases: TGCGCCAGCAGCTTGGGAGGGTCGGAGACCCAGTACTTC.

The rearrangement joins TRBV19 to TRBJ2-2, with 14 bases that match TRBD2. The V gene's germline CDR1 is LNHDA and CDR2 SQIVND (reference sequence). CDR3 size: 17 residues. J was trimmed by 4 bases and V by 5 bases; bases with no gene match: 6. CDR3 sequence: CASSLGLAGVLTGELFF. CDR3 coding DNA: TGTGCCAGTAGTTTGGGACTAGCGGGGGTCCTCACCGGGGAGCTGTTTTTT.

The V gene is TRBV5-1, the J gene TRBJ1-1, with TRBD1 identical over 7 bases. V gave up 4 bases and J gave up 2 bases; unmatched junction bases: 11. The CDR3 loop spans 16 amino acids. The V gene's germline CDR1 is SGHRS and CDR2 YFSETQ. CDR3 bases: TGCGCCAGCAGCCTTGGCGAACAGGGGCAAAACACTGAAGCTTTCTTT. Translation gives CASSLGEQGQNTEAFF.

The gene calls are TRBV30 and TRBJ2-5, with 7 nucleotides matching TRBD2. The last part of the DNA fits TRBJ2-7 better; the J call may be wrong. The CDR3 consists of 16 residues. Germline V gene sequence: CDR1 GTSNPN, CDR2 SVGIG (reference sequence). DNA of the CDR3: TGTGCCTGGAGTGTACAAGAAGCGCGGGGGAACCACGAGCAGTACTTC. Translating it yields CAWSVQEARGNHEQYF.

J is TRBJ1-6 and V is TRBV7-9; tentatively, D is TRBD1 (6 bases). The germline V and J ends were trimmed by 4 bases and 5 bases, with 6 bases remaining between them. Germline loops: CDR1 SEHNR, CDR2 FQNEAQ (reference sequence). CDR3 length equals 13 residues. The CDR3 loop is CASSSGDNSPLHF. The CDR3 DNA sequence: TGTGCCAGCAGCTCAGGGGATAATTCACCCCTCCACTTT.

This clone was seen ten or more times. This chain uses TRBV6-5 with TRBJ1-6, with a weak D call TRBD1 (5 bases). This CDR3 spans 13 amino acids. CDR1 MNHEY and CDR2 SVGAGI come from the germline V gene. V shed 6 bases and J shed 9 bases, with 12 bases lying between them. This CDR3 reads CASSQRRGSPLHF. The DNA for the CDR3 is TGTGCCAGCAGCCAAAGAAGGGGTTCACCCCTCCACTTT.

This sequence joins TRBV7-2 and TRBJ1-3; D gene uncertain. Trimming shortened V by 4 bases and J by 0 bases, and 7 bases separated the two germline ends. Looked up from germline, CDR1 is SGHTA and CDR2 is FQGNSA. The CDR3 loop spans 14 amino acids. The chain's CDR3 is CASSSRNSGNTIYF. In nucleotides, the CDR3 is TGTGCCAGCAGCTCCCGGAACTCTGGAAACACCATATATTTT.